Listed below are T cell receptor beta chains from one sample, sequenced in a study of cytomegalovirus exposure and HLA in healthy donors. Only in-frame clones appear in the TCRdb table, and some are missing; sequencing was by immunoSEQ multiplex PCR. This table has around 160,000 clones, around 68% appearing once. What was sequenced was PBMCs. The receptors stem from a middle-aged woman in good health and CMV-seropositive. Both conserved end residues are part of each CDR3. A D gene is named only where the DNA matches it firmly. Clone sizes are given selectively: once, few, many, or a class where the clone is expanded.

j_call	d_call	clone_size	v_call	cdr3_nt	cdr3_aa
TRBJ1-1	NA	NA	TRBV19	TGTGCCAGTTTGAGGGCCGAGGGAACTGAAGCTTTCTTT	CASLRAEGTEAFF
TRBJ2-7	TRBD1	NA	TRBV5-6	TGTGCCAGCAGCCCCGGGACAGGGGTATCCTACGAGCAGTACTTC	CASSPGTGVSYEQYF
TRBJ2-5	NA	few	TRBV7-9	TGTGCCAGCAGCTACGGGGGGCCGGAAGAGACCCAGTACTTC	CASSYGGPEETQYF
TRBJ2-7	NA	NA	TRBV6-5	TGTGCCAGCAGTTACTCGGGCAGTTCCTACGAGCAGTACTTC	CASSYSGSSYEQYF
TRBJ2-7	NA	NA	TRBV5-1	TGCGCCAGCAGCTTGGCCGGGATGCCCTACGAGCAGTACTTC	CASSLAGMPYEQYF
TRBJ2-7	NA	once	TRBV29-1	TGCAGCGTTGCCGGGACCTACGAGCAGTACTTC	CSVAGTYEQYF
TRBJ1-5	NA	NA	TRBV7-9	TGTGCCAGCAGCCGGGGGAATCAGCCCCAGCATTTT	CASSRGNQPQHF
TRBJ2-3	NA	NA	TRBV29-1	TGCAGCGTTGATGAGGCGCTCACAGATACGCAGTATTTT	CSVDEALTDTQYF
TRBJ2-2	NA	NA	TRBV11-2	TGTGCCAGCAGCCGCGGAATGGGGGAGGCCGGGGAGCTGTTTTTT	CASSRGMGEAGELFF
TRBJ2-5	NA	NA	TRBV6-5	TGTGCCAGCAGCAATATAAATGGGGCCCGAGAGACCCAGTACTTC	CASSNINGARETQYF
TRBJ2-1	NA	NA	TRBV6-5	TGTGCCAGCAGCAACCCAGGCAATGAGCAGTTCTTC	CASSNPGNEQFF
TRBJ1-5	NA	NA	TRBV19	TGTGCCAGTAGTCGACATGCAGGGGGCAATCAGCCCCAGCATTTT	CASSRHAGGNQPQHF
TRBJ2-5	TRBD2	NA	TRBV9	TGTGCCAGCAGCGAGACTAGCGGGAGAGGGGGAGAGACCCAGTACTTC	CASSETSGRGGETQYF
TRBJ2-2	NA	NA	TRBV29-1	TGCAGCGCGGGCTTAGCGTCCGGGGAGCTGTTTTTT	CSAGLASGELFF
TRBJ1-5	NA	NA	TRBV5-1	TGCGCCAGCAGCTTGGGGCAGGGATCACCACAGCCCCAGCATTTT	CASSLGQGSPQPQHF
TRBJ2-2	TRBD1	few	TRBV2	TGTGCCAGCAGTGCGAGACAGGGGTACACCGGGGAGCTGTTTTTT	CASSARQGYTGELFF
TRBJ1-1	TRBD1	NA	TRBV2	TGTGCCAGCAGGCACAGGGGGTATATGAACACTGAAGCTTTCTTT	CASRHRGYMNTEAFF
TRBJ2-2	NA	NA	TRBV10-3	TGTGCCATCAGTCGACAAGGAGGCACCGGGGAGCTGTTTTTT	CAISRQGGTGELFF
TRBJ1-1	NA	NA	TRBV6-5	TGTGCCAGCATACCAGCGGGGGGAGGGCCAGGGGCTTTCTTT	CASIPAGGGPGAFF
TRBJ2-1	TRBD2	NA	TRBV10-3	TGTGCCATCAGTGACCCGACTAGCGGGGACCTGAGTGGGTTCTTC	CAISDPTSGDLSGFF
TRBJ1-1	NA	NA	TRBV5-1	TGCGCCAGCAGCTTGGGAGGAGGGTTCTCCGAAGCTTTCTTT	CASSLGGGFSEAFF
TRBJ2-3	NA	few	TRBV4-3	TGCGCCAGCAGCCCGGGGAGGACGGTGAGCACAGATACGCAGTATTTT	CASSPGRTVSTDTQYF
TRBJ2-7	TRBD2	NA	TRBV29-1	TGCAGCGTTAGGGGGGGACTAGCGGGAGTAAACTACGAGCAGTACTTC	CSVRGGLAGVNYEQYF
TRBJ2-2	TRBD1	few	TRBV18	TGTGCCAGCTCACGAGGGACAGGGGAAACTACCGGGGAGCTGTTTTTT	CASSRGTGETTGELFF
TRBJ1-2	NA	NA	TRBV11-2	TGTGCCAGCAGCTTAGCCCCAGGGGACTATGGCTACACCTTC	CASSLAPGDYGYTF
TRBJ2-2	NA	NA	TRBV7-9	TGTGCCAGCAGCTTAGTACAGTACACCGGGGAGCTGTTTTTT	CASSLVQYTGELFF
TRBJ2-1	TRBD2	NA	TRBV5-1	TGCGCCAGCACCAAAGGGGCGGGAGAGCTGGAGCAGTTCTTC	CASTKGAGELEQFF
TRBJ2-1	TRBD2	NA	TRBV7-2	TGTGCCAGCAGCTTACACCCGCCGGGAGGAGGTCCCTACAATGAGCAGTTCTTC	CASSLHPPGGGPYNEQFF
TRBJ2-7	TRBD2	NA	TRBV6-6	TGTGCCAGCAAGACTAGCGCGAACGAGCAGTACTTC	CASKTSANEQYF
TRBJ2-1	TRBD1	NA	TRBV19	TGTGCCAGTCGCCGTGACCCGACAGGGGAGAATGAGCAGTTCTTC	CASRRDPTGENEQFF
TRBJ2-7	TRBD2	few	TRBV5-4	TGTGCCAGCAGCTCCTGGGGAGGGCCCTACGAGCAGTACTTC	CASSSWGGPYEQYF
TRBJ1-1	TRBD1	NA	TRBV7-9	TGTGCCAGCAGCTTTGAAATGACAGGGTCGGGTGAAGCTTTCTTT	CASSFEMTGSGEAFF
TRBJ1-5	NA	few	TRBV28	TGTGCCAGCAGTTTTAACGCCCCCCAGGCCACTCAGCCCCAGCATTTT	CASSFNAPQATQPQHF
TRBJ2-3	TRBD1	NA	TRBV7-6	TGTGCCAGCATACCGGGACAGGGAACAGATACGCAGTATTTT	CASIPGQGTDTQYF
TRBJ2-7	TRBD1	NA	TRBV11-2	TGTGCCAGCAGCCCCTGGACAGGGGGCGCGACGTACGAGCAGTACTTC	CASSPWTGGATYEQYF
TRBJ2-7	TRBD2	NA	TRBV7-2	TGTGCCAGCAGACTTGGACTAGCGGGGAGCTACGAGCAGTACTTC	CASRLGLAGSYEQYF
TRBJ2-3	NA	NA	TRBV5-4	TGTGCCAGCAGCCCAGGAGGCCGCACAGATACGCAGTATTTT	CASSPGGRTDTQYF
TRBJ2-4	NA	NA	TRBV9	TGTGCCAGCAGCGTAGATGACGGGGGTATTCAGTACTTC	CASSVDDGGIQYF
TRBJ2-3	NA	NA	TRBV11-3	TGTGCCAGCAGCCCACAGGGTGATACAGATACGCAGTATTTT	CASSPQGDTDTQYF
TRBJ2-6	NA	NA	TRBV5-1	TGCGCCAGCAGCCGTACAGGGACTGGGGCCAACGTCCTGACTTTC	CASSRTGTGANVLTF
TRBJ1-3	NA	NA	TRBV7-9	TGTTCCAGCAGCCTTACAGGGACTGGAAACACCATATATTTT	CSSSLTGTGNTIYF
TRBJ2-2	TRBD1	NA	TRBV9	TGTGCCAGCAGACCTTCGCAGGGGGTCACCGGGGAGCTGTTTTTT	CASRPSQGVTGELFF
TRBJ2-7	TRBD2	NA	TRBV5-6	TGTGCCAGCAGCTTCAATGGACTAGCGGGAAACGAGCAGTACTTC	CASSFNGLAGNEQYF
TRBJ2-2	NA	NA	TRBV7-6	TGTGCCAGCAGCTTAGTCGGCAGGGGGAACACCGGGGAGCTGTTTTTT	CASSLVGRGNTGELFF
TRBJ2-3	TRBD2	NA	TRBV7-2	TGTGCCAGCAGCTTAACGGTTCTAGCGGAACCCTCACATACGCAGTATTTT	CASSLTVLAEPSHTQYF